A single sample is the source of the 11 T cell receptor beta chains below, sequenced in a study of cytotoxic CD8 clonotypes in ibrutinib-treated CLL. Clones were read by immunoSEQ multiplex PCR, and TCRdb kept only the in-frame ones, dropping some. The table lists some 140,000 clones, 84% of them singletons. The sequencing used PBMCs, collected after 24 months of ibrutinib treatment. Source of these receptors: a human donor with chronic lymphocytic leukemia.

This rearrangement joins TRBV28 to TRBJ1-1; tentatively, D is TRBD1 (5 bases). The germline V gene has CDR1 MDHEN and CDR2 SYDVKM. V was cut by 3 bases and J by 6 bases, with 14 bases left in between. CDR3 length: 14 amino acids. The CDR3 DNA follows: TGTGCCAGCAGTTTCATCAGGGATGGCGCTGAAGCTTTCTTT. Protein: CASSFIRDGAEAFF.

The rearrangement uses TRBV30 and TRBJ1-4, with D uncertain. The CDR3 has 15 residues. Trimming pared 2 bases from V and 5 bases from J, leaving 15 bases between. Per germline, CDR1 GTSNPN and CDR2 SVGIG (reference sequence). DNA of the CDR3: TGTGCCTGGAGTCCGGGGTTGCCCGGGAATGAAAAACTGTTTTTT. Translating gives CAWSPGLPGNEKLFF.

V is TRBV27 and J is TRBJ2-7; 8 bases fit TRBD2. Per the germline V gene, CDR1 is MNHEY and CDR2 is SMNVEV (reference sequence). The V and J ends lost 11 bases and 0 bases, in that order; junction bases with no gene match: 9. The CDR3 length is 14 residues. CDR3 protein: CAAGGWAGSYEQYF. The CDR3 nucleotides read TGTGCCGCGGGGGGATGGGCGGGCTCCTACGAGCAGTACTTC.

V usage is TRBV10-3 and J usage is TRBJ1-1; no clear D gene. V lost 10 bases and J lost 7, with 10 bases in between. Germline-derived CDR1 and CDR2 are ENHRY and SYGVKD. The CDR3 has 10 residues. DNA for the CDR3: TGTGCCACCGCCAGCCTTGAAGCTTTCTTT. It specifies CATASLEAFF.

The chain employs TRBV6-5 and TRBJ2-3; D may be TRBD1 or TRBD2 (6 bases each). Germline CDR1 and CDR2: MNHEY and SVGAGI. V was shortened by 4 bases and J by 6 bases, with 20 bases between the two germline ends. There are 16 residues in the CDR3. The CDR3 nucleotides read TGTGCCAGCAGTTCTCGGGGCGCGGCGGGACACGATACGCAGTATTTT. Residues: CASSSRGAAGHDTQYF.

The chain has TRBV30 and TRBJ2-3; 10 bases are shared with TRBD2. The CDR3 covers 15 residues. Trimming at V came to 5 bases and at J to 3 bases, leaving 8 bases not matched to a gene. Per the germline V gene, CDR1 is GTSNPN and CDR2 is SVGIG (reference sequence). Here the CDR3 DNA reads TGTGCCTGGGGTCGCCTGGGACTAGCGACAGATACGCAGTATTTT. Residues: CAWGRLGLATDTQYF.

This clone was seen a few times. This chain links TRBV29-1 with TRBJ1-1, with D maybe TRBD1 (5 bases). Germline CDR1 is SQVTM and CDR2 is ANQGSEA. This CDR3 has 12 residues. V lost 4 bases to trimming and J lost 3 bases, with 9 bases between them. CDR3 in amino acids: CSVGDGYTEAFF. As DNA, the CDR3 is TGCAGCGTTGGGGACGGCTACACTGAAGCTTTCTTT.

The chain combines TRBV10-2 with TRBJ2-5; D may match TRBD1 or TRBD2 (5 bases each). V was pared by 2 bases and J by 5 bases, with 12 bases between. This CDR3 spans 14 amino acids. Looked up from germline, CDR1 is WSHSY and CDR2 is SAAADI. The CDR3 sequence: CASSEIGTVETQYF. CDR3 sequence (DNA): TGCGCCAGCAGTGAGATAGGGACGGTGGAGACCCAGTACTTC.

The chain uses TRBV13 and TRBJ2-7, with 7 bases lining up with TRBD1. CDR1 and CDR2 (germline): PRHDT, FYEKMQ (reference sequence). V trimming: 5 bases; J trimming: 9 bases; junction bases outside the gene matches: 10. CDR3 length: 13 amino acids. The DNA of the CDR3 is TGTGCCAGCAGCGCGGACCAGACAGGGCGGCAGTACTTC. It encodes CASSADQTGRQYF.

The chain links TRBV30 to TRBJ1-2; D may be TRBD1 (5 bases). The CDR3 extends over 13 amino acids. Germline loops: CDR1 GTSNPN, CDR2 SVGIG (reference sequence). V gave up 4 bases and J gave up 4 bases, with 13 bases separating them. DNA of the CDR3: TGTGCCTGGAATCAGGGAGAGGTCTATGGCTACACCTTC. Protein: CAWNQGEVYGYTF.

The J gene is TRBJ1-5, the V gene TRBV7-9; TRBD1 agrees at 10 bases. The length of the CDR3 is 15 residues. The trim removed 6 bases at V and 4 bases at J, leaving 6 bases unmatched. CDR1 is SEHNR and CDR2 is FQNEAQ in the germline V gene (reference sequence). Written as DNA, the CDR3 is TGTGCCAGCAGTCGAGGGACAGGGGAAAATCAGCCCCAGCATTTT. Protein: CASSRGTGENQPQHF.